These T cell receptor beta chains were read from a single sample in a study of beta chain features in type 1 diabetes. Only in-frame clones appear in the TCRdb table, and some are missing; sequencing was by immunoSEQ multiplex PCR. The sample holds 130,000 or so clones, 17% seen once. The sequenced material came from central memory CD4+ T cells from blood. The receptor source for this set is a man aged 18 to 30 with type 1 diabetes. The CDR3 runs from the conserved cysteine through the conserved F or W. The D gene is left open where the match is weak. For some rows the clone size is stated as once, few or many, or as a class when expanded; others skip it.

cdr3_nt	cdr3_aa	j_call	clone_size	v_call	d_call
TGTGCCAGCACCACAGGGAAGGGTGAAGCTTTCTTT	CASTTGKGEAFF	TRBJ1-1	few	TRBV25-1	.
TGTGCCAGCAGTGAATACAGGACAGGGCTTCAGCCCCAGCATTTT	CASSEYRTGLQPQHF	TRBJ1-5	.	TRBV2	TRBD1
TGCATCGTTGATGAGCCCCCAGGGGAAAAACTGTTTTTT	CIVDEPPGEKLFF	TRBJ1-4	once	TRBV29-1	.
TGTGCCAGCAGCTTAGCGGGGGCCTACAATGAGCAGTTCTTC	CASSLAGAYNEQFF	TRBJ2-1	few	TRBV7-9	.
TGTGCCAGCAGCTTAACTAGCCACCGGTCCTACGAGCAGTACTTC	CASSLTSHRSYEQYF	TRBJ2-7	few	TRBV7-2	.
TGTGCCAGCACGCGTAGCACAGATACGCAGTATTTT	CASTRSTDTQYF	TRBJ2-3	.	TRBV2	.
TGTGCCAGCAGTTTTTTCGCTTCGAGGGGACAGGCCACAGATACGCAGTATTTT	CASSFFASRGQATDTQYF	TRBJ2-3	.	TRBV27	TRBD1
TGTGCCAGCTCGGGCCACAATGAGCAGTTCTTC	CASSGHNEQFF	TRBJ2-1	.	TRBV2	.
TGTGCCTGGAGTCCCGAGGGGACTTCTATCAACATTCAGTACTTC	CAWSPEGTSINIQYF	TRBJ2-4	few	TRBV30	.
TGTGCCAGCAGTTACAATGGACTGGGGTCAGATACGCAGTATTTT	CASSYNGLGSDTQYF	TRBJ2-3	.	TRBV6-5	.
TGTGCCACCAGCAGAGATGGTCAGGGGAGCACCTTC	CATSRDGQGSTF	TRBJ1-2	.	TRBV15	.
TGTGCCAGCAGTCGGGGACAAGAGGCCGGCGAGCAGTACTTC	CASSRGQEAGEQYF	TRBJ2-7	.	TRBV6-5	.
TGCGCCAGCAGCTCCAATCCAGCCCCTTCTGGGGCCAACGTCCTGACTTTC	CASSSNPAPSGANVLTF	TRBJ2-6	.	TRBV5-1	.
TGTGCCAGCAGCTTGGGGGCGGCAGATACGCAGTATTTT	CASSLGAADTQYF	TRBJ2-3	few	TRBV7-9	.
TGTGCCAGCAGCCAATCGGTGGGACTACCTAACAATGAGCAGTTCTTC	CASSQSVGLPNNEQFF	TRBJ2-1	few	TRBV16	TRBD2
TGTGCCTGGAGCGTGGGGACAGGGGGTCAGCCCCAGCATTTT	CAWSVGTGGQPQHF	TRBJ1-5	.	TRBV30	TRBD1
TGTGCCAGTAGTTCTAGACTAGGAGGGTACGAGCAGTACTTC	CASSSRLGGYEQYF	TRBJ2-7	.	TRBV19	.
TGTGCCTGGAGTGGGGTTAGCGGAGAGACCCAGTACTTC	CAWSGVSGETQYF	TRBJ2-5	.	TRBV30	.
TGTGCCAGCAGCGCATTTTACAATGAGCAGTTCTTC	CASSAFYNEQFF	TRBJ2-1	.	TRBV7-9	.
TGTGCCAGCAGCGTACGAGGGCGGGATACGCAGTATTTT	CASSVRGRDTQYF	TRBJ2-3	.	TRBV7-2	.
TGTGCCAGCAGCTTATTAGGGACAAGGGGTCAAGAGACCCAGTACTTC	CASSLLGTRGQETQYF	TRBJ2-5	.	TRBV7-2	.
TGCGCCAGCAGTCAATCAGGGCTCCCCCCCACCCTTGCTGGGGCCAACGTCCTGACTTTC	CASSQSGLPPTLAGANVLTF	TRBJ2-6	.	TRBV23-1	.
TGTGCCATCAGTGAGTCGCAGGGGTCCGGGGAGCTGTTTTTT	CAISESQGSGELFF	TRBJ2-2	.	TRBV10-3	.
TGTGCCAGCAGCCTCGGACTAGCGGGGGCCGGAGATACGCAGTATTTT	CASSLGLAGAGDTQYF	TRBJ2-3	few	TRBV11-2	TRBD2
TGTGCCAGCAGTTACTCTGGGAGTGACACTGAAGCTTTCTTT	CASSYSGSDTEAFF	TRBJ1-1	.	TRBV6-5	.
TGTGCCAGCAGTCAGGACCGATACTATGGCTACACCTTC	CASSQDRYYGYTF	TRBJ1-2	many	TRBV7-3	.
TGTGCCAGCAGTCGGGACAGACAAGAGACCCAGTACTTC	CASSRDRQETQYF	TRBJ2-5	.	TRBV6-5	TRBD1
TGTGCCTGCGGGACAGGGTCTAGTTCGGATAGCAATCAGCCCCAGCATTTT	CACGTGSSSDSNQPQHF	TRBJ1-5	few	TRBV30	TRBD1
TGCAGCGTTGAGGGTTTCATGAACACTGAAGCTTTCTTT	CSVEGFMNTEAFF	TRBJ1-1	.	TRBV29-1	.
TGCGCCAGCAGCTTGGTGGGGACAGGGGACGAGCAGTACTTC	CASSLVGTGDEQYF	TRBJ2-7	many	TRBV5-1	TRBD1
TGTGCCAGCTCATACGGACAGGACGGGGAGCTGTTTTTT	CASSYGQDGELFF	TRBJ2-2	few	TRBV18	TRBD1
TGTGCCTGGAGTGTACAGGGGGTAGCTTTCTTT	CAWSVQGVAFF	TRBJ1-1	few	TRBV30	TRBD1
TGCAGTGCTCTGGGATCAGACGAGCAGTACTTC	CSALGSDEQYF	TRBJ2-7	few	TRBV20-1	.
TGCAGCGTCCGGGACGGTAGTAACTATGGCTACACCTTC	CSVRDGSNYGYTF	TRBJ1-2	few	TRBV29-1	.
TGTGCCAGCTCATATCAGCGGGGGGAGACCCAGTACTTC	CASSYQRGETQYF	TRBJ2-5	.	TRBV18	TRBD2
TGTGCCAGCAGCTCCGCAGCAAGCTCCTACAATGAGCAGTTCTTC	CASSSAASSYNEQFF	TRBJ2-1	.	TRBV7-2	.
TGTGCCAGCAGTTGGGGGACTTTTGGGGCCAACGTCCTGACTTTC	CASSWGTFGANVLTF	TRBJ2-6	few	TRBV28	.
TGCGCCAGCAGCCTCGGGACCGGGACGGGTCAGCCCCAGCATTTT	CASSLGTGTGQPQHF	TRBJ1-5	once	TRBV5-1	.
TGTGCCAGCAGCTTAATGGCGGGGGATGAGCAGTTCTTC	CASSLMAGDEQFF	TRBJ2-1	.	TRBV11-3	TRBD2
TGCAGCGTTGGCGGGGGGAGGGGCGGCTCAGATACGCAGTATTTT	CSVGGGRGGSDTQYF	TRBJ2-3	.	TRBV29-1	TRBD2
TGTGCCAGCAGTGGGACTACAGATACGCAGTATTTT	CASSGTTDTQYF	TRBJ2-3	.	TRBV28	.
TGCAGCGCCGGTGGAGTCAGGAGTGAGACCCAGTACTTC	CSAGGVRSETQYF	TRBJ2-5	few	TRBV29-1	.
TGTGCCTGGGGTAGAGACAGACCCTATGGCTACACCTTC	CAWGRDRPYGYTF	TRBJ1-2	many	TRBV30	.
TGTGCCAGCAGCTTAGATTGGACGGGAGAGACCCAGTACTTC	CASSLDWTGETQYF	TRBJ2-5	.	TRBV7-9	.
TGCAGCGTGGAGGGAGGAGGCGTCGGGGAGCTGTTTTTT	CSVEGGGVGELFF	TRBJ2-2	.	TRBV29-1	.
TGTGCCAGCAGCTTAGATCCCCTTCAAGGCGGGGAGCTGTTTTTT	CASSLDPLQGGELFF	TRBJ2-2	.	TRBV7-2	.
TGTGCCAGCAGCTTGCCGAGCGGAGCCTACAATGAGCAGTTCTTC	CASSLPSGAYNEQFF	TRBJ2-1	few	TRBV4-2	.
TGTGCCAGCCAAGGAACAGATACGCAGTATTTT	CASQGTDTQYF	TRBJ2-3	few	TRBV2	.